What follows are 6 T cell receptor beta chains derived from one specimen sequenced in a study of OX40 agonist ivuxolimab in advanced cancers. TCRdb keeps only in-frame clones here, not all; method: immunoSEQ multiplex PCR. The data hold fewer than 15,000 clones, with approximately 92% observed a single time. This material consisted of CD4+ or CD8+ T cells sorted from blood, taken in a trial of the OX40 agonist ivuxolimab. These receptors all come from an adult with an advanced solid tumor such as melanoma, head and neck, liver or kidney cancer.

V gene TRBV9 combines with J gene TRBJ2-1, with D perhaps matching TRBD1 (6 bases). Germline V CDR1 and CDR2: SGDLS, YYNGEE. V was shortened by 3 bases and J by 8 bases, with 18 bases between the two germline ends. CDR3 length: 15 residues. The CDR3 coding sequence is TGTGCCAGCAGCGCACAGGGTGGAAGGTTGGATGAGCAGTTCTTC. Translating gives CASSAQGGRLDEQFF.

CDR3 bases: TGTGCCAGCAGTTACCATACAGAGAACACTGAAGCTTTCTTT. It encodes CASSYHTENTEAFF. The V and J genes are TRBV6-5 and TRBJ1-1, with unresolved D. This CDR3 is built from 14 residues. Germline V gene lookup returns CDR1 MNHEY and CDR2 SVGAGI. V lost 2 bases to trimming and J lost 1 base, with 8 bases between them.

V usage is TRBV29-1 and J usage is TRBJ1-1; 9 nucleotides align to TRBD1. CDR1 is SQVTM and CDR2 is ANQGSEA in the germline V gene. V shed 7 bases, J shed 0 bases, and the junction held 0 bases outside the gene matches. The CDR3 runs 12 residues. CDR3 amino acids: CSGTGVNTEAFF. In nucleotides, the CDR3 is TGCAGCGGGACAGGGGTGAACACTGAAGCTTTCTTT.

This clone is a singleton in its sample. This chain links TRBV9 with TRBJ1-2; D is undetermined. CDR1 and CDR2 from the germline V gene are SGDLS and YYNGEE. Trimming pared 0 bases from V and 4 bases from J, leaving 16 bases between. This CDR3 spans 16 amino acids. The CDR3 sequence: CASSVAEGLTIYGYTF. The CDR3 nucleotides read TGTGCCAGCAGCGTAGCAGAAGGGTTAACTATCTATGGCTACACCTTC.

The V and J genes are TRBV11-2 and TRBJ2-3, with D perhaps given as TRBD1 or TRBD2 (6 bases each). Germline V gene data show CDR1 as SGHAT and CDR2 as FQNNGV. The CDR3 loop spans 16 amino acids. The ends were cut back, 5 bases at V and 0 bases at J, with 15 bases in the middle. DNA for the CDR3: TGTGCCAGCAGCACCGGGGGCTACCCTAGCACAGATACGCAGTATTTT. It codes for CASSTGGYPSTDTQYF.

Remarks on this clone: This may stem from a read error, because a much larger clone lies one nucleotide away. The sample contains more than one DNA sequence encoding this CDR3. The chain combines TRBV7-2 with TRBJ1-3; D might be TRBD1 (5 bases). With 5 bases removed from V and 2 bases from J, the gap between germline ends came to 13 bases. Germline assignment: CDR1 SGHTA and CDR2 FQGNSA. The CDR3 length is 15 residues. Here the CDR3 DNA reads TGTGCCAGCAGCCAGGGCAGGGTAACTGGAAACACCATATATTTT. Residues: CASSQGRVTGNTIYF.